The clone carrying this TCR beta chain appeared a few times. This sample was included in a study of human T cells and chemical hapten exposure. Study as a whole: Diphenylcyclopropenone was applied weekly to patients' scalps across the approximately 24-week study. Chiefly women, the patients showed alopecia areata, totalis or universalis.

TCRdb used MiXCR to reprocess the RACE reads, holding one entry per CDR3 protein. The sample yields a few hundred thousand distinct CDR3 sequences, over 7.5% seen once. From germline, CDR1 is SGHKS and CDR2 YYEKEE (reference sequence). The CDR3 is 14 amino acids. V was trimmed by 3 bases and J by 5 bases, leaving 12 bases between them. Sample time point: pre-sensitization, week 0. Noted treatment: therapeutic diphenylcyclopropenone sensitization with weekly scalp DPC. Sequenced here: whole blood, sampled in connection with sensitization to the hapten diphenylcyclopropenone (DPC). The chain carries TRBV5-5 and TRBJ1-5; D unresolved. This clonotype was obtained from a man aged 18-30 years with alopecia areata. Some clones in this sample may be carry-over from other donors' samples. The CDR3 DNA sequence: TGTGCCAGCAGCTGGAACGACGGTGATCAGCCCCAGCATTTT. This codes for CASSWNDGDQPQHF.